Here is one TCR beta chain with its context. The antigen is not known. These data belong to a study of Graves' ophthalmopathy and Graves' hyperthyroidism. For the study at large: Peripheral blood was collected at initial diagnosis, before any treatment.

Amplification of TCR beta CDR3 regions used RNA transcripts. An opening RT-PCR round employed HTBI primers and preceded a second-round multiplex PCR. TCRdb passed the multiplex PCR reads through MiXCR, listing each CDR3 protein once. The repertoire holds about 240,000 distinct CDR3 sequences, about 47% seen once, with over 40% in the top ten. Findings and limits, study-wide: Discriminating ophthalmopathy from stable hyperthyroidism, a 13-signature model attained a sensitivity of about 85% and a specificity of roughly 81%.

Moderate-to-severe activity, with CAS ≥3, NOSPECS ≥4 and duration under 3 months, characterized the donors with ophthalmopathy. This CDR3 has 14 residues. Germline V gives CDR1 SGHKS, CDR2 YYEKEE (reference sequence). Between the trimmed V and J ends, which lost 1 base and 3 bases, there was a span of 5 bases. Sequencing was performed on peripheral blood. This sequence joins TRBV5-5 and TRBJ1-6; D not resolved. The sequence derives from an adult man with Graves' ophthalmopathy. CDR3 nucleotide sequence: TGTGCCAGCAGCTTGATATTCTATAATTCACCCCTCCACTTT. Translated: CASSLIFYNSPLHF. The full variable domain, completed using reference TRBV5-5 and TRBJ1-6, is DAGVTQSPTHLIKTRGQQVTLRCSPISGHKSVSWYQQVLGQGPQFIFQYYEKEERGRGNFPDRFSARQFPNYSSELNVNALLLGDSALYLCASSLIFYNSPLHFGNGTRLTVT.